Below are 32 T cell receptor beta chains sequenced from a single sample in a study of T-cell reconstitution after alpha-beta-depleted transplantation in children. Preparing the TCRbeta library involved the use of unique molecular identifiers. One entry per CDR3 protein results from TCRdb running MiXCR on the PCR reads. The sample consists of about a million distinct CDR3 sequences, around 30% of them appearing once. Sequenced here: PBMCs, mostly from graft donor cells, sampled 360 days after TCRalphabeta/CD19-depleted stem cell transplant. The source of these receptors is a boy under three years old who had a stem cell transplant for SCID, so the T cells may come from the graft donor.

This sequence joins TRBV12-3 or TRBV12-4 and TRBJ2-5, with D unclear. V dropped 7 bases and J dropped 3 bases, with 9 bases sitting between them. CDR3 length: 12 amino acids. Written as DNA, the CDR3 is TGTGCCAGCACGGCCGGCAAAGAGACCCAGTACTTC. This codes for CASTAGKETQYF.

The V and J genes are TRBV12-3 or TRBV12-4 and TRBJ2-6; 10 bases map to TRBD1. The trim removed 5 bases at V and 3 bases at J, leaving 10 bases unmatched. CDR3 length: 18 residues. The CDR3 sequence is CASSGPAGTGVGANVLTF. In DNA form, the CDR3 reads TGTGCCAGCAGTGGCCCGGCCGGGACAGGGGTTGGGGCCAACGTCCTGACTTTC.

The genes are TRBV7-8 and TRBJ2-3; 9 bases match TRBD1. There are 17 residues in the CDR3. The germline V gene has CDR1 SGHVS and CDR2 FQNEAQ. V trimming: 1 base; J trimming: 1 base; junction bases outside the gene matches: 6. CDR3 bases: TGTGCCAGCAGCTTAGTGGAAAGGACAGGGGGCACAGATACGCAGTATTTT. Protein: CASSLVERTGGTDTQYF.

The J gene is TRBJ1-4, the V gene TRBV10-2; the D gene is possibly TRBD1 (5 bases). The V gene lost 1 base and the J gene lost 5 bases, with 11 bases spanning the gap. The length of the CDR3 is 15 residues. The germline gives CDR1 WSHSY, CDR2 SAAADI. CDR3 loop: CASSEWGSRNEKLFF. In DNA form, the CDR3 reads TGCGCCAGCAGTGAGTGGGGGTCCAGAAATGAAAAACTGTTTTTT.

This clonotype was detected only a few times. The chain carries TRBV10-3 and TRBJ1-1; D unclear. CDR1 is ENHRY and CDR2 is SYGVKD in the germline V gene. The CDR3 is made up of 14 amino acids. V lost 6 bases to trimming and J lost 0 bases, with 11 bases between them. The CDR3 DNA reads TGTGCCATCAGGCGTGGAGGCATGAACACTGAAGCTTTCTTT. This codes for CAIRRGGMNTEAFF.

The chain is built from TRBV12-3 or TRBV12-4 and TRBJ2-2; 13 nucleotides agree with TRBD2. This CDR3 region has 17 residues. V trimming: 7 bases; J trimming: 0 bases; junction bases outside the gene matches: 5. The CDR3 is CASTQTSGGANTGELFF. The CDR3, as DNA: TGTGCCAGCACCCAAACTAGCGGGGGGGCGAACACCGGGGAGCTGTTTTTT.

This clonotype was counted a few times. The CDR3 DNA sequence: TGTGCCAGCAGCCTCTATCCCACAGATACGCAGTATTTT. Translation: CASSLYPTDTQYF. The rearrangement joins TRBV27 to TRBJ2-3, with D unresolved. Trimming shortened V by 6 bases and J by 2 bases, and 9 bases separated the two germline ends. Germline values: CDR1 MNHEY, CDR2 SMNVEV (reference sequence). This CDR3 is built from 13 residues.

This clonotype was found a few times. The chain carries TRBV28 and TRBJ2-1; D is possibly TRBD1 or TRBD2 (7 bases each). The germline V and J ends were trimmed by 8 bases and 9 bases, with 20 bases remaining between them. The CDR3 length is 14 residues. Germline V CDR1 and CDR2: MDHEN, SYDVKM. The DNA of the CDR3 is TGTGCCAGCTCCCTCCAGGGGGGGGGAGGTGAGCAGTTCTTC. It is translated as CASSLQGGGGEQFF.

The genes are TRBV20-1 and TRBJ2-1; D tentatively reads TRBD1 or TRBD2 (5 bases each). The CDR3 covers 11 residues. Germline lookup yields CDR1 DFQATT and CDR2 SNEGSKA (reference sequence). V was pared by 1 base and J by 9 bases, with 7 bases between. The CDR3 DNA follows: TGCAGTGCTAGAGGGGGGAGTGAGCAGTTCTTC. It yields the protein CSARGGSEQFF.

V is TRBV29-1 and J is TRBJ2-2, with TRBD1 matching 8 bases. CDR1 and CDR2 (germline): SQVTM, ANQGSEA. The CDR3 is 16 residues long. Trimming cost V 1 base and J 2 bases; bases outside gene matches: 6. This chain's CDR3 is CSVEGRQGLNTGELFF. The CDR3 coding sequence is TGCAGCGTTGAAGGGAGACAGGGGCTTAACACCGGGGAGCTGTTTTTT.

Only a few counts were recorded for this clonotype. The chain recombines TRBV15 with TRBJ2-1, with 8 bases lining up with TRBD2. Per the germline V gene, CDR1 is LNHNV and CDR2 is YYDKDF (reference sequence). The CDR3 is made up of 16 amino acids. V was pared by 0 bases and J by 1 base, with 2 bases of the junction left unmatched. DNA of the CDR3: TGTGCCACCAGCAGAGAGAAGCGGGGGTCCTACAATGAGCAGTTCTTC. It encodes CATSREKRGSYNEQFF.

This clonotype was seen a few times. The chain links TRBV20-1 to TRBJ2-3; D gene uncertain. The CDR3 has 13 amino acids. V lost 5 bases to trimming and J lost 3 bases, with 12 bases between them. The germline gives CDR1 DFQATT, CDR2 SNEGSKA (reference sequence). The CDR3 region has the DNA TGCAGTGCTCCTCGTTCGCATACAGATACGCAGTATTTT. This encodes CSAPRSHTDTQYF.

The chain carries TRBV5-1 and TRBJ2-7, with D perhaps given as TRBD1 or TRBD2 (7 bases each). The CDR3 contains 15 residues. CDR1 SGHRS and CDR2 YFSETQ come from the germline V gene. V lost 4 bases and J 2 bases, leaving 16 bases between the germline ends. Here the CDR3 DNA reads TGCGCCAGCAGCCCCAGGGGGGGGGATACCTACGAGCAGTACTTC. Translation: CASSPRGGDTYEQYF.

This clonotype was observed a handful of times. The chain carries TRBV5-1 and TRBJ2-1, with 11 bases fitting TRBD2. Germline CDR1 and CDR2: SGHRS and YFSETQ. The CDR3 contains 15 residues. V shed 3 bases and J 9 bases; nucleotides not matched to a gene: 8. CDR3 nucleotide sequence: TGCGCCAGCAGCTCCACTAGCGGGGGCCGGGGTGAGCAGTTCTTC. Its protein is CASSSTSGGRGEQFF.

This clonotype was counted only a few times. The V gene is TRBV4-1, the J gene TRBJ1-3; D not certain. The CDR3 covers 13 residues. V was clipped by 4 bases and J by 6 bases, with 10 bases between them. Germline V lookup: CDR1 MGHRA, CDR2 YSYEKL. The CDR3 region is CASSPWEENTIYF. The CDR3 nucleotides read TGCGCCAGCAGCCCATGGGAAGAAAACACCATATATTTT.

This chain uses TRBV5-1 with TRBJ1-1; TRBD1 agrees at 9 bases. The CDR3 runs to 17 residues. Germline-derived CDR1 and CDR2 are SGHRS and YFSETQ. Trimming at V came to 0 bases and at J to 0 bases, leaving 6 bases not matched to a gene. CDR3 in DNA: TGCGCCAGCAGCTTGGCGGAGACAGGGGGTCTGAACACTGAAGCTTTCTTT. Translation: CASSLAETGGLNTEAFF.

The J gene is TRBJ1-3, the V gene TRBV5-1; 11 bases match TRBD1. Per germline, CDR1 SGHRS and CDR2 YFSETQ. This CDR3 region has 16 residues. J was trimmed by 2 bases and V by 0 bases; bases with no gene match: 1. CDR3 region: CASSLEGQGAGNTIYF. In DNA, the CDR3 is TGCGCCAGCAGCTTGGAGGGACAGGGGGCTGGAAACACCATATATTTT.

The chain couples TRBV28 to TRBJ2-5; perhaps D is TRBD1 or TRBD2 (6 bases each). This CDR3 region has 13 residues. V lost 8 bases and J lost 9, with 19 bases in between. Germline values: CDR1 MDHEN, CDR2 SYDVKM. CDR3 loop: CASARGLRVSQYF. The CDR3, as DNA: TGTGCCAGCGCTCGGGGGCTCAGGGTGTCCCAGTACTTC.

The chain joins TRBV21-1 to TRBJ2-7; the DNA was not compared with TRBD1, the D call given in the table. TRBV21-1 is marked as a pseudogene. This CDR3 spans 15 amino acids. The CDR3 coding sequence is TGTGCCAGCAGCAAAGAGTCAGGGAATCGGGACGAGCAGTACTTC. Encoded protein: CASSKESGNRDEQYF.

CDR3 loop: CASSPSDLGGYTF. The DNA for the CDR3 is TGCGCCAGCAGCCCGAGTGATCTTGGGGGCTACACCTTC. The gene calls are TRBV5-1 and TRBJ1-2; D remains ambiguous. V was cut by 4 bases and J by 8 bases, with 15 bases left in between. From germline, CDR1 is SGHRS and CDR2 YFSETQ. There are 13 residues in the CDR3.

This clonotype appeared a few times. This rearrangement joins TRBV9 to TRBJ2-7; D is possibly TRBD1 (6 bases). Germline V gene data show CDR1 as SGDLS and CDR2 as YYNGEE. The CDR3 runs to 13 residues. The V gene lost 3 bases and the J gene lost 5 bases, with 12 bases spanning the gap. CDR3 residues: CASSGYRADEQYF. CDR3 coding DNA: TGTGCCAGCAGCGGCTACAGGGCCGACGAGCAGTACTTC. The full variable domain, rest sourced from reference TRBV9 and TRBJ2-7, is DSGVTQTPKHLITATGQRVTLRCSPRSGDLSVYWYQQSLDQGLQFLIQYYNGEERAKGNILERFSAQQFPDLHSELNLSSLELGDSALYFCASSGYRADEQYFGPGTRLTVT.

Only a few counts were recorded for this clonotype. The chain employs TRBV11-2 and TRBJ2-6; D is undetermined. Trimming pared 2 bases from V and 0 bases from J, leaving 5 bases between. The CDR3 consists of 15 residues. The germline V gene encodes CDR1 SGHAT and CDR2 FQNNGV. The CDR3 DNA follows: TGTGCCAGCAGCTTAATTAGCTCTGGGGCCAACGTCCTGACTTTC. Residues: CASSLISSGANVLTF.

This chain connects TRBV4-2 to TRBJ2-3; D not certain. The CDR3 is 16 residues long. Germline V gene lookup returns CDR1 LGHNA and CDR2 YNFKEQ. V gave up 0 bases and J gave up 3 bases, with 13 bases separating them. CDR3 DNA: TGTGCCAGCAGCCAAGATTGGGGATCCCCTACAGATACGCAGTATTTT. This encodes CASSQDWGSPTDTQYF.

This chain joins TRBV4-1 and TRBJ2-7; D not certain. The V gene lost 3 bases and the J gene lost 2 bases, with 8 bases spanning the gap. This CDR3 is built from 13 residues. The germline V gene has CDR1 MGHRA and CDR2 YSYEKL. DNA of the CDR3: TGCGCCAGCAGCCAGGCTTTCGCCTACGAGCAGTACTTC. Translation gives CASSQAFAYEQYF.

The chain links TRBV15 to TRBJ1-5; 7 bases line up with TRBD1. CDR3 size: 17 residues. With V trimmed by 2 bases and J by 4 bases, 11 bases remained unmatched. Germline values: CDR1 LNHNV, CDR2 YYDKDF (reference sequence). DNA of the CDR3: TGTGCCACCAGCAGACTCCCTTGGGACAGAAGGAATCAGCCCCAGCATTTT. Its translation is CATSRLPWDRRNQPQHF.

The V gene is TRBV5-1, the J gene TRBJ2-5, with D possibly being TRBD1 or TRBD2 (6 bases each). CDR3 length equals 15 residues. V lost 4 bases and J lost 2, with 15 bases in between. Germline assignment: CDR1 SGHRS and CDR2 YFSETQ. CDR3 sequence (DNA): TGCGCCAGCAGCACGGGGGACACCCAACAAGAGACCCAGTACTTC. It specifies CASSTGDTQQETQYF.

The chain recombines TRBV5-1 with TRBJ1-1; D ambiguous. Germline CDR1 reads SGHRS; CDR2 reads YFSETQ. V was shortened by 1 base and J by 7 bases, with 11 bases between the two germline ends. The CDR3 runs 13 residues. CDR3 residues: CASSLFKEGEAFF. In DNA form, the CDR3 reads TGCGCCAGCAGCTTGTTCAAAGAGGGTGAAGCTTTCTTT.

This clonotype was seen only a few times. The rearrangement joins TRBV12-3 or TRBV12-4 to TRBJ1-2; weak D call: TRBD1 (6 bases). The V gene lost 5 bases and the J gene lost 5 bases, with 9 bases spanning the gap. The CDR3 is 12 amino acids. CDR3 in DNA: TGTGCCAGCAGTAAAAGGGGGTATGGCTACACCTTC. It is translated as CASSKRGYGYTF.

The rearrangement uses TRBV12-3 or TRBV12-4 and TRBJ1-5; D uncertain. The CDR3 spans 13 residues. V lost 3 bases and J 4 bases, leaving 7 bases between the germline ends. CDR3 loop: CASSFSVNQPQHF. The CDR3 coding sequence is TGTGCCAGCAGTTTTTCCGTTAATCAGCCCCAGCATTTT.

This CDR3 reads CASSEWGGSSSYEQYF. In DNA, the CDR3 is TGTGCCAGCAGTGAATGGGGAGGATCGAGCTCCTACGAGCAGTACTTC. This chain joins TRBV25-1 and TRBJ2-7, with D perhaps TRBD2 (6 bases). The CDR3 totals 16 residues. Trimming removed 1 base at V and 0 bases at J, with 13 bases between. The germline V gene has CDR1 MGHDK and CDR2 SYGVNS.

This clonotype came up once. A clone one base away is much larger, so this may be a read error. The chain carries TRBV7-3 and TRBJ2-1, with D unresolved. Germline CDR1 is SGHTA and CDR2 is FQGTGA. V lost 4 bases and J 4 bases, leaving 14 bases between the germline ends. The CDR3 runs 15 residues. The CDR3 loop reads CASSSRVGMYNEQFF. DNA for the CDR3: TGTGCCAGCAGCTCAAGGGTGGGCATGTACAATGAGCAGTTCTTC. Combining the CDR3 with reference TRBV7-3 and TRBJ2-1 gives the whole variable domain GAGVSQTPSNKVTEKGKYVELRCDPISGHTALYWYRQSLGQGPEFLIYFQGTGAADDSGLPNDRFFAVRPEGSVSTLKIQRTERGDSAVYLCASSSRVGMYNEQFFGPGTRLTVL.

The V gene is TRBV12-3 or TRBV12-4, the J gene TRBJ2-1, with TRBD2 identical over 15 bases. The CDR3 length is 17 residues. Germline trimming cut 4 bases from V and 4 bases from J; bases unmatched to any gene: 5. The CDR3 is CASSSTGLAGGYNEQFF. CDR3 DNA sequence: TGTGCCAGCAGTTCGACGGGACTAGCGGGGGGATACAATGAGCAGTTCTTC.